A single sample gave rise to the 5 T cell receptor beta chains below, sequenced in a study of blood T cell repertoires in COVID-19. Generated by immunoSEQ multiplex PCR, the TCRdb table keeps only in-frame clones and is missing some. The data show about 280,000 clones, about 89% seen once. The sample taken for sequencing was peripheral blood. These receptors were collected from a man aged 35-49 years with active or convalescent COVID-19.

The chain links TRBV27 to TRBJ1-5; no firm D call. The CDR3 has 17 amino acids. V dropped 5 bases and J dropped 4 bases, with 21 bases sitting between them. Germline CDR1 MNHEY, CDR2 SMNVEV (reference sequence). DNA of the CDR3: TGTGCCAGCAGTCCCGGGTCTGCGGGGTTAGGGAATCAGCCCCAGCATTTT. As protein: CASSPGSAGLGNQPQHF.

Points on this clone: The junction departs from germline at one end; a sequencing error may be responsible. CDR3 nucleotide sequence: TGTGCCAGCAGTAGTCCCCCACTAGCGGGGGTTTTCAATGAGCAGTTCTTC. It translates to CASSSPPLAGVFNEQFF. The V and J genes are TRBV19 and TRBJ2-1; 11 bases align to TRBD2. The CDR3 totals 17 residues. CDR1 is LNHDA and CDR2 is SQIVND in the germline V gene (reference sequence).

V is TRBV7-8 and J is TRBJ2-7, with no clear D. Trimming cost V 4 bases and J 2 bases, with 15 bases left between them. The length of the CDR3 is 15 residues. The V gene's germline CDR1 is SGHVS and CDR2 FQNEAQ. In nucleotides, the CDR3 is TGTGCCAGCAGCTCCCATCGGTTCCCCCCCTACGAGCAGTACTTC. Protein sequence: CASSSHRFPPYEQYF.

The DNA for the CDR3 is TGTGCCAGCAGCCCGCAGGGGCGGGGGCTGATAGAGACCCAGTACTTC. Its translation: CASSPQGRGLIETQYF. This sequence joins TRBV7-3 and TRBJ2-5; D possibly corresponds to TRBD2 (7 bases). V lost 5 bases and J 4 bases, leaving 20 bases between the germline ends. Germline V gene sequence: CDR1 SGHTA, CDR2 FQGTGA. This CDR3 contains 16 residues.

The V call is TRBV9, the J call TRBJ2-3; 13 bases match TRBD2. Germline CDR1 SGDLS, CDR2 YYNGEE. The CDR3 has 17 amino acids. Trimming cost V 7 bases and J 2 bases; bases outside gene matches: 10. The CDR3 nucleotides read TGTGCCAGCCCCCGGACTAGCGGGAGTCCGCTCACAGATACGCAGTATTTT. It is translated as CASPRTSGSPLTDTQYF.